Listed here are 12 T cell receptor beta chains from one sample, sequenced in a study of identifying expanded T cells in peripheral blood. Clones were sequenced by immunoSEQ multiplex PCR, and TCRdb holds only the in-frame ones, with some missing. The data show around 100,000 clones, with around 89% seen just once and roughly 15% held by the top ten. Material for sequencing was blood. Receptors were obtained from a person aged 18 to 70 in good health.

This clone was found once. This chain uses TRBV29-1 with TRBJ1-2; TRBD1 is a possible D gene (5 bases). Germline lookup yields CDR1 SQVTM and CDR2 ANQGSEA. The ends were cut back, 7 bases at V and 4 bases at J, with 19 bases in the middle. CDR3 length: 14 residues. CDR3: CSAGGTSGTYGYTF. DNA for the CDR3: TGCAGCGCGGGGGGAACCTCCGGAACCTATGGCTACACCTTC.

The chain carries TRBV5-6 and TRBJ1-1; TRBD1 agrees at 7 bases. Germline CDR1 reads SGHDT; CDR2 reads YYEEEE. The CDR3 covers 14 residues. Trimming took 5 bases from V and 7 from J; bases not matched to a gene: 11. Written as DNA, the CDR3 is TGTGCCAGCAGGATTACAGGGGTAGGAGTTGAAGCTTTCTTT. Translating it yields CASRITGVGVEAFF.

Only one count was recorded for this clone. The V and J genes are TRBV6-5 and TRBJ1-3, with D uncertain. This CDR3 region has 14 residues. V was pared by 6 bases and J by 11 bases, with 20 bases between. The germline V gene has CDR1 MNHEY and CDR2 SVGAGI. CDR3 nucleotides: TGTGCCAGCAGCCCCGACTTTAACATCGCCGCCATATATTTT. Its translation is CASSPDFNIAAIYF.

The rearrangement joins TRBV19 to TRBJ1-5, with 12 bases aligning to TRBD1. Germline CDR1 reads LNHDA; CDR2 reads SQIVND (reference sequence). This CDR3 region has 18 residues. With V trimmed by 8 bases and J by 2 bases, 13 bases remained unmatched. In DNA, the CDR3 is TGTGCCAGTGGGTTTTTTGGGGGACAGGGGGCCGGCAATCAGCCCCAGCATTTT. This encodes CASGFFGGQGAGNQPQHF. Full variable domain (remainder filled in from reference TRBV19 and TRBJ1-5): DGGITQSPKYLFRKEGQNVTLSCEQNLNHDAMYWYRQDPGQGLRLIYYSQIVNDFQKGDIAEGYSVSREKKESFPLTVTSAQKNPTAFYLCASGFFGGQGAGNQPQHFGDGTRLSIL.

The V gene is TRBV19, the J gene TRBJ2-5; D perhaps matches TRBD2 (6 bases). Germline V lookup: CDR1 LNHDA, CDR2 SQIVND (reference sequence). This CDR3 is 11 amino acids long. The germline V and J ends were trimmed by 8 bases and 5 bases, with 9 bases remaining between them. CDR3 region: CASLGGETQYF. As DNA, the CDR3 is TGTGCCAGTCTAGGAGGGGAGACCCAGTACTTC.

The V call is TRBV28, the J call TRBJ1-2; 8 nucleotides align to TRBD1. In germline, CDR1 is MDHEN, CDR2 SYDVKM. Trimming at V came to 3 bases and at J to 8 bases, leaving 2 bases not matched to a gene. The CDR3 has 12 amino acids. CDR3 sequence (DNA): TGTGCCAGCAGTTTCCAGGGGGCGGGCTACACCTTC. It specifies CASSFQGAGYTF.

The chain joins TRBV5-6 to TRBJ1-1; 9 nucleotides agree with TRBD1. This CDR3 has 15 residues. Germline V lookup: CDR1 SGHDT, CDR2 YYEEEE. The V segment lost 3 bases and the J segment 4 bases; nucleotides outside the gene matches: 7. The CDR3 region is CASSWDREGVTEAFF. The DNA for the CDR3 is TGTGCCAGCAGCTGGGACAGGGAGGGAGTCACTGAAGCTTTCTTT.

The chain links TRBV4-2 to TRBJ1-6; perhaps TRBD1 as D (5 bases). From germline, CDR1 is LGHNA and CDR2 YNFKEQ. This CDR3 spans 14 amino acids. Trimming cost V 3 bases and J 10 bases, with 13 bases left between them. In nucleotides, the CDR3 is TGTGCCAGCAGCCATGTGGGGGGGGAGTCACCCCTCCACTTT. Translation: CASSHVGGESPLHF.

This chain connects TRBV15 to TRBJ1-5; D uncertain. V was cut by 0 bases and J by 9 bases, with 9 bases left in between. The CDR3 totals 13 residues. Germline V gene lookup returns CDR1 LNHNV and CDR2 YYDKDF (reference sequence). The CDR3 loop reads CATSRDRGGPQHF. The CDR3 DNA follows: TGTGCCACCAGCAGAGATCGGGGAGGGCCCCAGCATTTT.

The V call is TRBV5-6, the J call TRBJ1-4; no definite D call. The V and J ends lost 2 bases and 0 bases respectively, with 8 bases between them. Germline V lookup: CDR1 SGHDT, CDR2 YYEEEE. This CDR3 is 15 amino acids long. The CDR3 sequence is CASSFGSATNEKLFF. The CDR3 coding sequence is TGTGCCAGCAGCTTTGGGTCTGCAACTAATGAAAAACTGTTTTTT.

The chain links TRBV6-5 to TRBJ2-5, with 7 bases that match TRBD1. Germline CDR1 MNHEY, CDR2 SVGAGI. This CDR3 region has 15 residues. The trim removed 6 bases at V and 7 bases at J, leaving 14 bases unmatched. CDR3 nucleotides: TGTGCCAGCAGCTCCCCCTCGACAGGGTACGCGACCCAGTACTTC. Its protein product is CASSSPSTGYATQYF.

The V call is TRBV28, the J call TRBJ1-5; 10 bases are shared with TRBD1. The germline V gene has CDR1 MDHEN and CDR2 SYDVKM. Trimming cost V 4 bases and J 2 bases; bases outside gene matches: 2. CDR3 length: 15 amino acids. The CDR3 spells CASSWGTGGNQPQHF. The CDR3 DNA reads as TGTGCCAGCAGTTGGGGGACAGGGGGCAATCAGCCCCAGCATTTT. Drawing the rest from reference TRBV28 and TRBJ1-5, the complete variable domain is DVKVTQSSRYLVKRTGEKVFLECVQDMDHENMFWYRQDPGLGLRLIYFSYDVKMKEKGDIPEGYSVSREKKERFSLILESASTNQTSMYLCASSWGTGGNQPQHFGDGTRLSIL.